Shown below are 19 T cell receptor beta chains from a single sample sequenced in a study of T cells in localized non-small cell lung cancer. Sequenced by immunoSEQ multiplex PCR; TCRdb stores in-frame clones only, minus some. The table shows about 26,000 clones, with roughly 80% occurring only once. The sample here was peripheral blood, taken before any cancer treatment. The receptors stem from a woman aged 40-75 years with stage I lung adenocarcinoma.

In DNA, the CDR3 is TGTGCCAGCAGCTGGGGAGCCCAGGGCACCGGGGAGCTGTTTTTT. Translated: CASSWGAQGTGELFF. The chain links TRBV5-5 to TRBJ2-2; tentatively, D is TRBD1 or TRBD2 (5 bases each). Germline V gives CDR1 SGHKS, CDR2 YYEKEE (reference sequence). Deletions cut 3 bases from V and 4 bases from J, with 13 bases between. The CDR3 is made up of 15 amino acids.

This rearrangement joins TRBV19 to TRBJ2-6; D ambiguous. This CDR3 spans 15 amino acids. Germline V gene lookup returns CDR1 LNHDA and CDR2 SQIVND (reference sequence). V lost 3 bases, J lost 2 bases, and 8 bases lay in between. The CDR3: CASSIADAGANVLTF. The CDR3 region has the DNA TGTGCCAGTAGTATTGCCGATGCTGGGGCCAACGTCCTGACTTTC.

This clone occurred once. The chain carries TRBV7-2 and TRBJ2-7, with D maybe TRBD1 (5 bases). Germline lookup yields CDR1 SGHTA and CDR2 FQGNSA. Trimming removed 6 bases at V and 2 bases at J, with 17 bases between. There are 15 residues in the CDR3. The CDR3 here is CASRSRQDNTYEQYF. The CDR3, as DNA: TGTGCCAGCAGAAGCCGCCAGGACAACACCTACGAGCAGTACTTC.

The CDR3 region is CASSLDGNSPLHF. The CDR3, as DNA: TGTGCCAGCAGCTTGGATGGGAATTCACCCCTCCACTTT. The chain recombines TRBV7-6 with TRBJ1-6; unclear D gene. This CDR3 region has 13 residues. Germline CDR1 SGHVS, CDR2 FNYEAQ. The V end was cut by 3 bases, the J end by 7 bases, with 7 bases between.

This rearrangement joins TRBV10-3 to TRBJ2-3; 9 nucleotides agree with TRBD1. V shed 4 bases, J shed 3 bases, and the junction held 8 bases outside the gene matches. The length of the CDR3 is 16 residues. Germline CDR1 reads ENHRY; CDR2 reads SYGVKD. This CDR3 is CAISAQQGASTDTQYF. CDR3 nucleotide sequence: TGTGCCATCAGTGCCCAACAGGGGGCAAGTACAGATACGCAGTATTTT.

The chain has TRBV5-1 and TRBJ1-4; unclear D gene. The germline gives CDR1 SGHRS, CDR2 YFSETQ. The length of the CDR3 is 16 residues. The V gene lost 4 bases and the J gene lost 4 bases, with 17 bases spanning the gap. CDR3 residues: CASSLGLVRNNEKLFF. CDR3 DNA: TGCGCCAGCAGCCTCGGTCTCGTACGAAATAATGAAAAACTGTTTTTT.

The V gene is TRBV29-1, the J gene TRBJ2-4, with TRBD1 identical over 8 bases. CDR3 length: 18 amino acids. Germline CDR1 reads SQVTM; CDR2 reads ANQGSEA. V gave up 0 bases and J gave up 0 bases; unmatched junction bases: 10. CDR3 in amino acids: CSVEDQVGQGLAKNIQYF. CDR3 coding DNA: TGCAGCGTTGAAGATCAAGTAGGACAGGGCCTAGCCAAAAACATTCAGTACTTC.

This CDR3 reads CASSTGTGEETQYF. The DNA for the CDR3 is TGCGCCAGCAGCACAGGGACAGGGGAAGAGACCCAGTACTTC. V gene TRBV5-1 combines with J gene TRBJ2-5; 10 bases fit TRBD1. Germline V gene lookup returns CDR1 SGHRS and CDR2 YFSETQ. The CDR3 length is 14 residues. V lost 4 bases, J lost 3 bases, and 3 bases stayed unmatched.

The chain links TRBV7-2 to TRBJ2-2, with D perhaps TRBD2 (5 bases). V shed 5 bases and J shed 0 bases, with 10 bases lying between them. The CDR3 consists of 15 residues. Germline-derived CDR1 and CDR2 are SGHTA and FQGNSA. The CDR3, as DNA: TGTGCCAGCAGCCCCCTGAGGGCGAACACCGGGGAGCTGTTTTTT. Amino acid sequence: CASSPLRANTGELFF.

The chain employs TRBV19 and TRBJ2-5; 8 bases are a match to TRBD1. Germline V lookup: CDR1 LNHDA, CDR2 SQIVND (reference sequence). The CDR3 sequence is 14 residues long. V lost 5 bases to trimming and J lost 4 bases; unmatched junction nucleotides: 6. CDR3 amino acids: CASSAGQGGETQYF. The DNA for the CDR3 is TGTGCCAGTAGTGCTGGACAGGGCGGAGAGACCCAGTACTTC.

This clone was picked up a small number of times. V gene TRBV27 combines with J gene TRBJ1-2, with D tentatively TRBD1 (6 bases). Germline V gives CDR1 MNHEY, CDR2 SMNVEV (reference sequence). This CDR3 is 14 amino acids long. V was trimmed by 3 bases and J by 7 bases, leaving 15 bases between them. The CDR3 coding sequence is TGTGCCAGCAGTTTTTTCCCAGGGGCGTCTGGCTACACCTTC. The encoded protein is CASSFFPGASGYTF.

The CDR3 region is CASSRPGQGGYTGELFF. CDR3 coding DNA: TGTGCCAGCAGTCGTCCGGGACAGGGGGGGTACACCGGGGAGCTGTTTTTT. The chain joins TRBV2 to TRBJ2-2; the match to TRBD1 covers 11 bases. Trimming took 5 bases from V and 3 from J; bases not matched to a gene: 8. The germline V gene encodes CDR1 SNHLY and CDR2 FYNNEI. The CDR3 has 17 amino acids.

Here the CDR3 DNA reads TGCGCCAGCAGCCAAGAGCGGCGTCGACACCTGAACACTGAAGCTTTCTTT. This gives the protein CASSQERRRHLNTEAFF. This chain connects TRBV4-1 to TRBJ1-1; D ambiguous. This CDR3 has 17 amino acids. The V gene lost 0 bases and the J gene lost 0 bases, with 14 bases spanning the gap. Germline lookup yields CDR1 MGHRA and CDR2 YSYEKL.

This sequence joins TRBV29-1 and TRBJ2-2, with unresolved D. V was pared by 6 bases and J by 7 bases, with 15 bases between. The germline V gene has CDR1 SQVTM and CDR2 ANQGSEA. This CDR3 region has 13 residues. DNA for the CDR3: TGCAGCGTGCATTTATCGGGCGGCGGGGAGCTGTTTTTT. Protein sequence: CSVHLSGGGELFF.

The chain uses TRBV15 and TRBJ2-3; 8 bases agree with TRBD1. Germline CDR1 reads LNHNV; CDR2 reads YYDKDF (reference sequence). V trimming: 5 bases; J trimming: 0 bases; junction bases outside the gene matches: 7. The CDR3 is 16 residues long. The chain's CDR3 is CATSFDRGSSTDTQYF. CDR3 nucleotide sequence: TGTGCCACCAGCTTCGACAGGGGTTCCAGCACAGATACGCAGTATTTT.

The J gene is TRBJ1-2, the V gene TRBV30, with D tentatively TRBD1 (6 bases). V dropped 2 bases and J dropped 5 bases, with 9 bases sitting between them. Germline V gene sequence: CDR1 GTSNPN, CDR2 SVGIG (reference sequence). This CDR3 is 12 amino acids long. CDR3 in DNA: TGTGCCTGGAGTACCACAGGGTATGGCTACACCTTC. It translates to CAWSTTGYGYTF. Full variable domain (missing parts from reference TRBV30 and TRBJ1-2): SQTIHQWPATLVQPVGSPLSLECTVEGTSNPNLYWYRQAAGRGLQLLFYSVGIGQISSEVPQNLSASRPQDRQFILSSKKLLLSDSGFYLCAWSTTGYGYTFGSGTRLTVV.

V and J are TRBV5-8 and TRBJ1-1; perhaps TRBD1 as D (5 bases). Germline loops: CDR1 SGHTS, CDR2 YDEGEE. This CDR3 contains 12 residues. Trimming removed 2 bases from V and 4 bases from J, with 6 bases in between. CDR3 in amino acids: CASSLRGTEAFF. DNA of the CDR3: TGTGCCAGCAGCTTAAGGGGCACTGAAGCTTTCTTT.

The V call is TRBV7-6, the J call TRBJ2-1; D unclear. Germline assignment: CDR1 SGHVS and CDR2 FNYEAQ. V was clipped by 5 bases and J by 8 bases, with 10 bases between them. The CDR3 length is 12 residues. The chain's CDR3 is CASSLGPDEQFF. The CDR3 DNA sequence: TGTGCCAGCAGCCTCGGACCTGATGAGCAGTTCTTC.

The chain combines TRBV6-5 with TRBJ2-3, with 8 positions matching TRBD1. CDR1 and CDR2 from the germline V gene are MNHEY and SVGAGI. Trimming took 6 bases from V and 8 from J; bases not matched to a gene: 13. The CDR3 is made up of 15 amino acids. This CDR3 reads CASSRQGIPPGTQYF. CDR3 DNA: TGTGCCAGCAGCCGACAGGGGATCCCTCCGGGTACGCAGTATTTT.